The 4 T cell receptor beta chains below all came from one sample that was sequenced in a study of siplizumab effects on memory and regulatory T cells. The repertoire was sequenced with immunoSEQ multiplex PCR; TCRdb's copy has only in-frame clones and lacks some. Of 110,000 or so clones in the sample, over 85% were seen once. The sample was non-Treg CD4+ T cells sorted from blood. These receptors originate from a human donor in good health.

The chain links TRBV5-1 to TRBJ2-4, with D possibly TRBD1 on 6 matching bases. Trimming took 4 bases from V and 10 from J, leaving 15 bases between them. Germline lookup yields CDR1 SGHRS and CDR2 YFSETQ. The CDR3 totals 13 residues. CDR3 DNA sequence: TGCGCCAGCAGCCTGGCGTGGCAGGGGATTCAGTACTTC. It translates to CASSLAWQGIQYF.

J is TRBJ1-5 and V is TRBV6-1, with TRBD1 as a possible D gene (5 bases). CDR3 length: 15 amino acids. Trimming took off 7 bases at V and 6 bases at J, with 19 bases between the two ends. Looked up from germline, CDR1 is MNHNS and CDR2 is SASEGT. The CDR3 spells CASKVSWQGPQPQHF. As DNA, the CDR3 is TGTGCCAGCAAGGTCTCGTGGCAGGGTCCTCAGCCCCAGCATTTT.

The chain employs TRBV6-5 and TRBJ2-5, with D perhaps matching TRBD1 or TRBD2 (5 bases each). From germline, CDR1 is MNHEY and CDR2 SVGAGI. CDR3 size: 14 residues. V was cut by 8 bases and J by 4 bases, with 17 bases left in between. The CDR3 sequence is CASLGTGAGETQYF. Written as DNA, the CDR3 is TGTGCCAGCTTAGGGACCGGCGCTGGAGAGACCCAGTACTTC.

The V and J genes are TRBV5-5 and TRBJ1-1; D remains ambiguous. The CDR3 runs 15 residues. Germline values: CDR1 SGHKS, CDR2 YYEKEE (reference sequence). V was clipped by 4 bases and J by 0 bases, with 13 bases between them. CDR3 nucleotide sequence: TGTGCCAGCAGCCCCGATGGGCGGCTGAACACTGAAGCTTTCTTT. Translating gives CASSPDGRLNTEAFF.